This T cell receptor beta chain was obtained from a study of OX40 agonist ivuxolimab in advanced cancers. The overall study: Prior anti-PD-1, anti-PD-L1 or anti-CTLA-4 therapy did not bar entry, and about 38% had some.

J lost 5 bases, V lost 1 base, and 11 bases had no gene match. The germline gives CDR1 LGHNA, CDR2 YSLEER. The CDR3 loop spans 17 amino acids. A word on this clone: As yet, its antigen is unknown.

Autoimmune disease history or systemic immunosuppression led to patients being barred. Blood was sampled at baseline, cycle 4 day 1, and cycle 7 day 1. Method: immunoSEQ multiplex PCR; TCRdb's copy keeps in-frame clones and lacks some. The sample consists of 37,000 or so clones, around 86% of them appearing once. Study-level findings and limits: On average, a greater number of expanded clones characterised CD8+ T cells relative to CD4+.

This material consisted of CD4+ or CD8+ T cells sorted from blood, taken in a trial of the OX40 agonist ivuxolimab. The chain uses TRBV4-3 and TRBJ1-2; TRBD1 aligns across 9 bases. This TCR derives from an adult with an advanced solid tumor such as melanoma, head and neck, liver or kidney cancer. Here the CDR3 DNA reads TGCGCCAGCAGCCAAGCCGGAATACAGGGGGCGAAGTATGGCTACACCTTC. Residues: CASSQAGIQGAKYGYTF.